These 22 T cell receptor beta chains were sequenced from one sample in a study of T cell repertoires in cytomegalovirus infection. Each CDR3 protein is one row after TCRdb ran MiXCR on the reads. Of 510,000 or so distinct CDR3 sequences listed, about 26% are singletons. The sample taken for sequencing was PBMCs. The receptor set was obtained from a human donor in good health (CMV status not recorded). Some clones in this sample may be carry-over from other donors' samples.

DNA for the CDR3: TGTGCCAGCAGTTATACGGCTAGCGGTTACGAGCAGTACTTC. Translating gives CASSYTASGYEQYF. The chain is built from TRBV6-5 and TRBJ2-7; the match to TRBD2 covers 7 bases. Germline V CDR1 and CDR2: MNHEY, SVGAGI. This CDR3 spans 14 amino acids. The V segment lost 3 bases and the J segment 4 bases; nucleotides outside the gene matches: 6.

This clonotype has ten or more counts. The chain has TRBV7-2 and TRBJ2-5, with 9 nucleotides matching TRBD2. The CDR3 length is 16 residues. J was trimmed by 5 bases and V by 4 bases; bases with no gene match: 11. CDR1 is SGHTA and CDR2 is FQGNSA in the germline V gene. This chain's CDR3 is CASSSQLLAGEETQYF. CDR3 nucleotides: TGTGCCAGCAGCTCCCAACTATTAGCGGGAGAGGAGACCCAGTACTTC.

This rearrangement joins TRBV12-3 or TRBV12-4 to TRBJ1-6; weak D call: TRBD1 (5 bases). This CDR3 region has 15 residues. Trimming removed 6 bases from V and 3 bases from J, with 12 bases in between. The CDR3 reads CASRGDFIYNSPLHF. The CDR3 DNA sequence: TGTGCCAGCAGGGGGGATTTTATCTATAATTCACCCCTCCACTTT.

The chain uses TRBV5-3 and TRBJ2-7; perhaps TRBD1 as D (5 bases). TRBV5-3 is sorted into the ORF group, with uncertain function. This CDR3 spans 15 amino acids. Trimming removed 8 bases at V and 0 bases at J, with 18 bases between. CDR3 residues: CASSVAPQGSYEQYF. CDR3 coding DNA: TGTGCCAGCAGCGTCGCCCCGCAGGGCTCCTACGAGCAGTACTTC.

A few counts support this clonotype. The chain links TRBV7-9 to TRBJ1-2; the D gene is possibly TRBD1 (6 bases). In germline, CDR1 is SEHNR, CDR2 FQNEAQ (reference sequence). V was trimmed by 1 base and J by 12 bases, leaving 12 bases between them. This CDR3 is 12 amino acids long. The CDR3 loop is CASSLVDSPHTF. As DNA, the CDR3 is TGTGCCAGCAGCTTAGTGGACAGCCCGCACACCTTC.

The chain couples TRBV7-8 to TRBJ2-2; D is ambiguous. The CDR3 runs to 13 residues. Germline V lookup: CDR1 SGHVS, CDR2 FQNEAQ. Trimming pared 6 bases from V and 2 bases from J, leaving 7 bases between. CDR3 protein: CASRDANTGELFF. Written as DNA, the CDR3 is TGTGCCAGCAGAGATGCTAACACCGGGGAGCTGTTTTTT.

This clonotype was counted a few times. J is TRBJ1-5 and V is TRBV20-1; no clear D gene. Germline V gives CDR1 DFQATT, CDR2 SNEGSKA (reference sequence). CDR3 length: 13 amino acids. Trimming shortened V by 3 bases and J by 7 bases, and 13 bases separated the two germline ends. The CDR3 nucleotides are TGCAGTGCTAGGGCTGGACCCGGCCAGCCCCAGCATTTT. Amino acid sequence: CSARAGPGQPQHF.

The genes are TRBV6-2 or TRBV6-3 and TRBJ2-2; D possibly uses TRBD1 or TRBD2 (5 bases each). Germline assignment: CDR1 MNHEY and CDR2 SVGEGT. The germline V and J ends were trimmed by 6 bases and 1 base, with 15 bases remaining between them. This CDR3 spans 16 amino acids. The CDR3 sequence: CASSRDLGENTGELFF. CDR3 in DNA: TGTGCCAGCAGCCGCGACCTGGGGGAGAACACCGGGGAGCTGTTTTTT.

The V and J genes are TRBV20-1 and TRBJ2-1, with 8 bases that match TRBD2. The J segment lost 0 bases and the V segment lost 1 base, leaving 5 bases of the junction unmatched. CDR3 length: 16 amino acids. Germline V lookup: CDR1 DFQATT, CDR2 SNEGSKA (reference sequence). Here the CDR3 reads CSARVQRENSYNEQFF. The CDR3 nucleotides read TGCAGTGCTAGAGTTCAGCGGGAGAACTCCTACAATGAGCAGTTCTTC.

The rearrangement uses TRBV20-1 and TRBJ2-5, with D maybe TRBD1 (5 bases). CDR1 and CDR2 (germline): DFQATT, SNEGSKA (reference sequence). The length of the CDR3 is 15 residues. V lost 6 bases and J 1 base, leaving 18 bases between the germline ends. The CDR3 here is CSARRWGGSQETQYF. CDR3 sequence (DNA): TGCAGTGCCCGCCGTTGGGGCGGAAGCCAAGAGACCCAGTACTTC.

The chain couples TRBV6-2 or TRBV6-3 to TRBJ1-1; D remains ambiguous. Germline values: CDR1 MNHEY, CDR2 SVGEGT. Trimming took 1 base from V and 0 from J, leaving 9 bases between them. The CDR3 extends over 15 amino acids. CDR3 sequence: CASSYYRILNTEAFF. In nucleotides, the CDR3 is TGTGCCAGCAGTTACTACAGAATATTGAACACTGAAGCTTTCTTT.

V and J are TRBV6-5 and TRBJ1-1, with D unresolved. The CDR3 loop spans 15 amino acids. The germline V gene encodes CDR1 MNHEY and CDR2 SVGAGI. Between the trimmed V and J ends, which lost 0 bases and 4 bases, there was a span of 12 bases. CDR3 coding DNA: TGTGCCAGCAGTTACTCGACGGGGTTTGGCACTGAAGCTTTCTTT. Amino acids: CASSYSTGFGTEAFF.

The chain couples TRBV12-3 or TRBV12-4 to TRBJ2-3; TRBD2 agrees at 10 bases. Unmatched junction bases numbered 14, after V lost 10 bases and J lost 4 bases. The CDR3 is 16 amino acids. CDR3 amino acids: CATTLSGRAVSDTQYF. DNA of the CDR3: TGTGCCACCACTCTAAGCGGGAGGGCGGTGTCAGATACGCAGTATTTT.

This clonotype has a handful of counts. J is TRBJ2-2 and V is TRBV12-3 or TRBV12-4; TRBD2 agrees at 7 bases. The CDR3 has 15 amino acids. Unmatched junction bases numbered 9, after V lost 8 bases and J lost 3 bases. The CDR3 DNA reads as TGTGCCAGCTATTCTGGACTAGTAGACACCGGGGAGCTGTTTTTT. Protein sequence: CASYSGLVDTGELFF.

V is TRBV4-3 and J is TRBJ2-5; D perhaps matches TRBD2 (6 bases). Germline V gene sequence: CDR1 LGHNA, CDR2 YSLEER. The CDR3 contains 16 residues. The V and J ends lost 0 bases and 2 bases respectively, with 13 bases between them. The CDR3: CASSQDDWRGQETQYF. DNA of the CDR3: TGCGCCAGCAGCCAAGATGATTGGCGGGGACAAGAGACCCAGTACTTC.

This clonotype was seen once. The chain joins TRBV29-1 to TRBJ2-1, with a tentative D call TRBD1 (6 bases). V was clipped by 2 bases and J by 3 bases, with 11 bases between them. The V gene's germline CDR1 is SQVTM and CDR2 ANQGSEA. This CDR3 comprises 14 residues. CDR3 coding DNA: TGCAGCGTTGAACCCACAGGGATCTACAATGAGCAGTTCTTC. It translates to CSVEPTGIYNEQFF.

This chain uses TRBV28 with TRBJ1-1; D ambiguous. The length of the CDR3 is 12 residues. Trimming took 5 bases from V and 0 from J, leaving 4 bases between them. Germline CDR1 and CDR2: MDHEN and SYDVKM. The CDR3, as DNA: TGTGCCAGCAGTGTCATGAACACTGAAGCTTTCTTT. Protein product: CASSVMNTEAFF.

The rearrangement joins TRBV7-3 to TRBJ1-1; D gene ambiguous. Trimming removed 1 base from V and 0 bases from J, with 6 bases in between. This CDR3 comprises 14 residues. The V gene's germline CDR1 is SGHTA and CDR2 FQGTGA. CDR3 DNA sequence: TGTGCCAGCAGCTTAAGTGAGGTGAACACTGAAGCTTTCTTT. This encodes CASSLSEVNTEAFF.

This clonotype has at least ten counts. V is TRBV7-6 and J is TRBJ2-2, with 8 bases that match TRBD2. With 3 bases clipped from V and 5 bases from J, the junction kept 11 bases outside the gene matches. The CDR3 is 17 residues long. From germline, CDR1 is SGHVS and CDR2 FNYEAQ. CDR3 nucleotides: TGTGCCAGCAGCTTCCTACGTAGCGGGATTGGGACCGGGGAGCTGTTTTTT. It encodes CASSFLRSGIGTGELFF.

The rearrangement joins TRBV6-2 or TRBV6-3 to TRBJ2-3, with TRBD2 identical over 8 bases. J lost 15 bases, V lost 2 bases, and 7 bases had no gene match. From germline, CDR1 is MNHEY and CDR2 SVGEGT. The CDR3 runs 12 residues. Here the CDR3 DNA reads TGTGCCAGCAGTTACGTAGCGGGACTACATTATTTT. This translates into CASSYVAGLHYF.

This clonotype was picked up a small number of times. This chain uses TRBV7-7 with TRBJ1-5; D is possibly TRBD1 (5 bases). Germline V CDR1 and CDR2: SSHAT, FNYEAQ (reference sequence). CDR3 length equals 13 residues. The V gene lost 6 bases and the J gene lost 3 bases, with 9 bases spanning the gap. CDR3 sequence: CASSGGLNQPQHF. Here the CDR3 DNA reads TGTGCCAGCAGTGGGGGTCTCAATCAGCCCCAGCATTTT.

Many counts were recorded for this clonotype. This chain uses TRBV12-3 or TRBV12-4 with TRBJ1-1; 7 bases line up with TRBD1. The CDR3 is 13 residues long. J was trimmed by 4 bases and V by 4 bases; bases with no gene match: 3. The CDR3 region has the DNA TGTGCCAGCAGTTCGACAGGGCCCACTGAAGCTTTCTTT. Protein product: CASSSTGPTEAFF.